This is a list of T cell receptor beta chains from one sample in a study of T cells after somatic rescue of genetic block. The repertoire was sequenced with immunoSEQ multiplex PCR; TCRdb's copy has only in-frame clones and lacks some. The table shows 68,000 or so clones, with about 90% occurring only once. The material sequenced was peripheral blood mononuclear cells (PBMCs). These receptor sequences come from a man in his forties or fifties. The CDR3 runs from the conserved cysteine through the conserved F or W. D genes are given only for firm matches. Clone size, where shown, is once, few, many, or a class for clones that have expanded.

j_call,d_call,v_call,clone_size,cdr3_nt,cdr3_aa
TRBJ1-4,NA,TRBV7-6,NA,TGTGCCAGCAGCCGCCTGCCCGGGGTGGGCGATGAAAAACTGTTTTTT,CASSRLPGVGDEKLFF
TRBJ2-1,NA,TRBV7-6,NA,TGTGCCAGCAGCTTATACTTACAGAACAATGAGCAGTTCTTC,CASSLYLQNNEQFF
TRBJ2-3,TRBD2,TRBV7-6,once,TGTGCCAGCAGCTTAGATGGACTAAGCGGGAGGGATTTTGCAGATACGCAGTATTTT,CASSLDGLSGRDFADTQYF
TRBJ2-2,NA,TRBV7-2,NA,TGTGCCAGCAGCTTAGAGTTTGTTCCGGGCCCACCATACACCGGGGAGCTGTTTTTT,CASSLEFVPGPPYTGELFF
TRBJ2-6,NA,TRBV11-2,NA,TGTGCCAGCGCTGGAAGCTCTGGGGCCAACGTCCTGACTTTC,CASAGSSGANVLTF
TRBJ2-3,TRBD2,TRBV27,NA,TGTGCCAGCAGTTCACTGACTAGCGGGACTAGCACAGATACGCAGTATTTT,CASSSLTSGTSTDTQYF
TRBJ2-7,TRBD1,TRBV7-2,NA,TGTGCCAGCAGCTTAGCGACAGGGGGGGCCTACGAGCAGTACTTC,CASSLATGGAYEQYF
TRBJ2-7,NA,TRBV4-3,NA,TGCGCCAGCAGCCAAGTATGGGGCGGTTCCTACGAGCAGTACTTC,CASSQVWGGSYEQYF
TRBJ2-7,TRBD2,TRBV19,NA,TGTGCCAGTAGTATAAGGTCTAGCGGGAGCTACGAGCAGTACTTC,CASSIRSSGSYEQYF
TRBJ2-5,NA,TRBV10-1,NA,TGCGCCAGCTCCGCTAATGGCGGGGGCCTCCAAGAGACCCAGTACTTC,CASSANGGGLQETQYF
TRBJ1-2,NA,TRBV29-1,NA,TGCAGCGTTGAAGATCAAGTTTGGGACGGATCTCAAGGCTACACCTTC,CSVEDQVWDGSQGYTF
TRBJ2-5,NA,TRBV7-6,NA,TGTGCCAGCAGCTTAAACTCAGGGAAGACCCAGTACTTC,CASSLNSGKTQYF
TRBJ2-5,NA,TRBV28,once,TGTGCCAGCAGTCGTCCCCCAGAGACCCAGTACTTC,CASSRPPETQYF
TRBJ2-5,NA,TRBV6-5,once,TGTGCCAGCAGTTACTCCGCGCGCCCGGAGACCCAGTACTTC,CASSYSARPETQYF
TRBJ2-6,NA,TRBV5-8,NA,TGTGCCAGCAGCTTCGGCCCGCTCCCCTCTGGGGCCAACGTCCTGACTTTC,CASSFGPLPSGANVLTF
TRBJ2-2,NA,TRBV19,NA,TGTGCCAGTACTCGAGGGCCTGCCGGGGAGCTGTTTTTT,CASTRGPAGELFF
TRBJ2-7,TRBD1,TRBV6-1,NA,TGTGCCAGCAGTGAGCGGACAGGGTCAAGCTACGAGCAGTACTTC,CASSERTGSSYEQYF
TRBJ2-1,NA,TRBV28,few,TGTGCCACCGCCGGGACTCTAGGGTCCAATGAGCAGTTCTTC,CATAGTLGSNEQFF
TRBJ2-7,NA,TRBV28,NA,TGTGCCAGCAGTTACGAGCACGAGCAGTACTTC,CASSYEHEQYF
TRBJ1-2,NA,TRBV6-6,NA,TGTGCCAGCAGTTACGACGGACGGACAAGTCATTATGGCTACACCTTC,CASSYDGRTSHYGYTF
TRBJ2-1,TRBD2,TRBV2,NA,TGTGCCAGCAGCGGGGGGATAGCGGGAGCATATGAGCAGTTCTTC,CASSGGIAGAYEQFF
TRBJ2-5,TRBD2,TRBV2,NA,TGTGCCAGCAGTGAAGCCTGGGCGGGAGGTGGGACCCAGTACTTC,CASSEAWAGGGTQYF
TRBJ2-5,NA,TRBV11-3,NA,TGTGCCAGCAGCTTAGGTTCGGGGAACACCCAGTACTTC,CASSLGSGNTQYF
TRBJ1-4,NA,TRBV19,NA,TGTGCCAGTAGTATTGGCAGGTCGATGAATGAAAAACTGTTTTTT,CASSIGRSMNEKLFF
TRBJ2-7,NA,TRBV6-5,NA,TGTGCCAGCAGTACGATGGCAGGGGAGCAGTACTTC,CASSTMAGEQYF
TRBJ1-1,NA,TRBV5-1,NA,TGCGCCAGCAGCTTGGGTCATGGAGACACTGAAGCTTTCTTT,CASSLGHGDTEAFF
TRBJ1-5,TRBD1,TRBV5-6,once,TGTGCCAGCAGCGGGAACAGGGGCTTGCGCAATCAGCCCCAGCATTTT,CASSGNRGLRNQPQHF
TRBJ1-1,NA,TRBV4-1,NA,TGCGCCAGCAGCCAAGAGTGGTCAGGGGCTCGGAGGGATGAAGCTTTCTTT,CASSQEWSGARRDEAFF
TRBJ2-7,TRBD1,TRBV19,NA,TGTGCCAGTAGCCGTGGACAGGTCATCTCCTACGAGCAGTACTTC,CASSRGQVISYEQYF
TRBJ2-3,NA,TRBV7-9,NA,TGTGCCAGCAGCGACACAGAGCGGAAAACGCAGTATTTT,CASSDTERKTQYF
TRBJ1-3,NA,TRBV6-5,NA,TGTGCCAGCAGTTCCCAGGACTCTGGAAACACCATATATTTT,CASSSQDSGNTIYF
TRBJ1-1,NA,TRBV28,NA,TGTGCCAGCAGTATCACAGTGGACACTGAAGCTTTCTTT,CASSITVDTEAFF
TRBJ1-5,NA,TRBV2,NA,TGTGCCAGCAGGCCGTCTACGGAGCAGCCCCAGCATTTT,CASRPSTEQPQHF
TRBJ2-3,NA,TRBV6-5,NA,TGTGCCAGCAGTCCCGGGGATACGCAGTATTTT,CASSPGDTQYF
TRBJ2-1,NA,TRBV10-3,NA,TGTGCCATCAGCCCCGGGACTGGGACGAATGAGCAGTTCTTC,CAISPGTGTNEQFF
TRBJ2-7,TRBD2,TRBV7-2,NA,TGTGCCAGCAGCTTGGGACTAGCAAATTCCTACGAGCAGTACTTC,CASSLGLANSYEQYF
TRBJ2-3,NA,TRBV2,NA,TGTGCCAGCACGGACTCGGGGGCCGGCACAGATACGCAGTATTTT,CASTDSGAGTDTQYF